These 5 T cell receptor beta chains share one sample of origin, sequenced in a study of blood T cells in healthy people across ages. Combining a sample-barcoded 5' primer with a J-beta primer mix, a second PCR ran for roughly 7 to 12 cycles. TCRdb reprocessed the 5' RACE reads via MiXCR and lists one record per CDR3 protein. This sample has approximately 2,000,000 distinct CDR3 sequences, with roughly 43% found just once. Sequencing was performed on blood. The receptors were sampled from a human donor in good health.

This clonotype was counted between two and nine times. CDR3 sequence: CSAVSGTGKFEQFF. The DNA of the CDR3 is TGCAGTGCGGTCTCCGGGACAGGGAAATTTGAGCAGTTCTTC. This chain links TRBV20-1 with TRBJ2-1; 9 bases align to TRBD1. Germline assignment: CDR1 DFQATT and CDR2 SNEGSKA (reference sequence). The CDR3 totals 14 residues. V shed 6 bases, J shed 9 bases, and the junction held 12 bases outside the gene matches.

V is TRBV2 and J is TRBJ1-4; 9 bases map to TRBD1. This CDR3 has 15 residues. V was pared by 7 bases and J by 6 bases, with 9 bases of the junction left unmatched. The germline gives CDR1 SNHLY, CDR2 FYNNEI. CDR3 protein: CASTATGGEYEKLFF. CDR3 coding DNA: TGTGCCAGCACAGCGACAGGGGGTGAATATGAAAAACTGTTTTTT.

The chain couples TRBV6-2 or TRBV6-3 to TRBJ2-1; D possibly corresponds to TRBD2 (5 bases). Trimming took 2 bases from V and 13 from J, leaving 12 bases between them. The germline gives CDR1 MNHEY, CDR2 SVGEGT. The CDR3 is 12 amino acids. The CDR3 region is CASSYGLYEQFF. CDR3 DNA: TGTGCCAGCAGTTACGGACTCTACGAACAGTTCTTC.

The V call is TRBV6-1, the J call TRBJ1-5; 8 nucleotides line up with TRBD1. Germline V gene sequence: CDR1 MNHNS, CDR2 SASEGT. This CDR3 is built from 17 residues. V was clipped by 1 base and J by 2 bases; unmatched bases: 7. The CDR3 DNA reads TGTGCCAGCAGTGAAGAGATCGGACAGGGCGGCAATCAGCCCCAGCATTTT. Encoded protein: CASSEEIGQGGNQPQHF.

To note about this clonotype: The junction shows a germline mismatch at one end, possibly a read error. The J gene is TRBJ2-6, the V gene TRBV11-1; D is possibly TRBD2 (6 bases). Per the germline V gene, CDR1 is SGHAT and CDR2 is FQDESV (reference sequence). The CDR3 sequence is 19 residues long. The chain's CDR3 is CASSLVAGTFVSEANVLTF. As DNA, the CDR3 is TGTGCCAGCAGCTTAGTTGCTGGGACTTTCGTCTCTGAGGCCAACGTCCTGACTTTC.